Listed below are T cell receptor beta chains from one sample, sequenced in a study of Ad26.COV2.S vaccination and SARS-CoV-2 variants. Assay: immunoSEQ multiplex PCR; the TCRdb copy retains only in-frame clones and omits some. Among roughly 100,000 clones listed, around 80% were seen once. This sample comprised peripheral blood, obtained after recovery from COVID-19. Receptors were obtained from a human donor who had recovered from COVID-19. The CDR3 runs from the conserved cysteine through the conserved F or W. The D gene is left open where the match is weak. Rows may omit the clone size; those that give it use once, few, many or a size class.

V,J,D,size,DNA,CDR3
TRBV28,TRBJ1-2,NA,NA,TGTGCCAGCAGTTCCCAAGGGATTCTTGGCTACACCTTC,CASSSQGILGYTF
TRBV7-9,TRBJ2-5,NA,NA,TGTGCCAGCAGCCCGACAGTCCAAGAGACCCAGTACTTC,CASSPTVQETQYF
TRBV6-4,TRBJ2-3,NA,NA,TGTGCCAGCACCTTGCCAGGTGGCGGCCACACAGATACGCAGTATTTT,CASTLPGGGHTDTQYF
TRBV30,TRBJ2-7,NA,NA,TGTGCCTGGAGTGTACCCGGACCTACCTCCTACGAGCAGTACTTC,CAWSVPGPTSYEQYF
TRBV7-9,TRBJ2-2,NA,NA,TGTGCCAGCAGCGCGGGACGGACGAACACCGGGGAGCTGTTTTTT,CASSAGRTNTGELFF
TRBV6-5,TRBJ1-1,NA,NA,TGTGCCAGCAGCGGCCGGGCAGACACTGAAGCTTTCTTT,CASSGRADTEAFF
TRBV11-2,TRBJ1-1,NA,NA,TGTGCCAGCAGCCCCCCGTGGGGCGTCACTGAAGCTTTCTTT,CASSPPWGVTEAFF
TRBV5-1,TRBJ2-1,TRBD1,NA,TGCGCCAGCAGCTTGTTTACAGGGGGGACCAATGAGCAGTTCTTC,CASSLFTGGTNEQFF
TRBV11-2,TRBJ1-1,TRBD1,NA,TGTGCCAGCAGCTTATTTTTGGGGACAGGGATTGAAGCTTTCTTT,CASSLFLGTGIEAFF
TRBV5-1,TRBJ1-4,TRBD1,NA,TGCGCCAGCAGCCAGGGACAGAATGAAAAACTGTTTTTT,CASSQGQNEKLFF
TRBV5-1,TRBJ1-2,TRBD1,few,TGCGCCAGCAGATCCCCAGGGGGAGATGGCTACACCTTC,CASRSPGGDGYTF
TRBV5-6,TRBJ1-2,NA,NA,TGTGCCAGCAGCACTGGACAGCCTTCCTATGGCTACACCTTC,CASSTGQPSYGYTF
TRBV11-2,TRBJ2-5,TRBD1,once,TGTGCCAGCAGCTTCACGGGACAGGGCCAAGAGACCCAGTACTTC,CASSFTGQGQETQYF
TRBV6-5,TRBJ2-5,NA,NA,TGTGCCAGCGACAGACAAGAGACCCAGTACTTC,CASDRQETQYF
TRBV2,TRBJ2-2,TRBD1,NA,TGTGCCAGCAGTGACCAACAGGGGGGAAAGGTCGGGGAGCTGTTTTTT,CASSDQQGGKVGELFF
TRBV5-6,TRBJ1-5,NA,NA,TGTGCCAGCAGCTTGGTGGGGGAGCAGCCCCAGCATTTT,CASSLVGEQPQHF
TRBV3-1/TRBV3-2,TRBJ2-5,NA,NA,TGTGCCAGCAGCCAAGGCTTAAGGGGAGAGACCCAGTACTTC,CASSQGLRGETQYF
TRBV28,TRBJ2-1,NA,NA,TGTGCCATCGAGGGGGACAATGAGCAGTTCTTC,CAIEGDNEQFF
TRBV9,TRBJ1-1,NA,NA,TGTGCCAGCAGCAGAGGGGCAGGGTATCCTGAAGCTTTCTTT,CASSRGAGYPEAFF
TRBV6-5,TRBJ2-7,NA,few,TGTGCCAGCTGGGGGGGACATTCGAGCTCCTACGAGCAGTACTTC,CASWGGHSSSYEQYF
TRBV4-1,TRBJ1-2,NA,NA,TGCGCCAGCAGCCAAGTAGGCGGTAACTATGGCTACACCTTC,CASSQVGGNYGYTF
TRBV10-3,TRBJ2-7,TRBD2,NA,TGTGCCATCAGTGGAACGGGGGGGCCTTACGAGCAGTACTTC,CAISGTGGPYEQYF
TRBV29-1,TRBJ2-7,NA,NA,TGCAGCGTTGTTTACGCGAGCCCCTTCGCCGAGCAGTACTTC,CSVVYASPFAEQYF
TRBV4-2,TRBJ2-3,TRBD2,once,TGTGCCAGCAGCCAAGTAGGAGGCGGCGGGGGAGTCGCAGATACGCAGTATTTT,CASSQVGGGGGVADTQYF
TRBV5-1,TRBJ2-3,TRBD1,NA,TGCGCCAGCAGCAGGGGACAGGAGAGCACAGATACGCAGTATTTT,CASSRGQESTDTQYF
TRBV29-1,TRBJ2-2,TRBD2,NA,TGCAGCGTTCCCCTAGCGGGGGGATACGGGGAGCTGTTTTTT,CSVPLAGGYGELFF
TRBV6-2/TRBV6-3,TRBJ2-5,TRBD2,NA,TGTGCCAGCAGTTACAGATCATCCAGCGGGGGGGCTGGGACCCAGTACTTC,CASSYRSSSGGAGTQYF
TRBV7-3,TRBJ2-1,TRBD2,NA,TGTGCCAGCAGCTTAACGGGTAGCGGGGGAATCGATGAGCAGTTCTTC,CASSLTGSGGIDEQFF
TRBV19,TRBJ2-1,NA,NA,TGTGCCAGTAGTATAGGGGAGGATGAGCAGTTCTTC,CASSIGEDEQFF
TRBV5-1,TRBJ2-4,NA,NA,TGCGCCAGCAGCTTAAGGGAGTCGGCCAAAAACATTCAGTACTTC,CASSLRESAKNIQYF
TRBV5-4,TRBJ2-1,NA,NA,TGTGCCAGCCAAAAAGAAGGAGGGGGAAATGAGCAGTTCTTC,CASQKEGGGNEQFF
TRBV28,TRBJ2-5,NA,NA,TGTGCCAGCAGTTTAGGGGTGCCTCCTTCAGCGGGCCCACAAGAGACCCAGTACTTC,CASSLGVPPSAGPQETQYF
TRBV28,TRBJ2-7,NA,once,TGTGCCAGCAGTCTCCTCTACGAGCAGTACTTC,CASSLLYEQYF
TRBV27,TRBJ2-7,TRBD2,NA,TGTGCCAGCAGTTCCCCTGGACTAGCGGGGGGGTACGAGCAGTACTTC,CASSSPGLAGGYEQYF
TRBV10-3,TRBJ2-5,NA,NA,TGTGCCATTAAGGTTCCCGGCGGGGAGACCCAGTACTTC,CAIKVPGGETQYF
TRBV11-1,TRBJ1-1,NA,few,TGTGCCAGCAGCTTAGCGCCTGGGACTGAAGCTTTCTTT,CASSLAPGTEAFF
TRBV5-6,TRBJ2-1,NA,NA,TGTGCCAGCAGCTCCCCGTTTTATGACTTTTACAATGAGCAGTTCTTC,CASSSPFYDFYNEQFF
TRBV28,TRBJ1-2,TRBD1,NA,TGTGCCAGCCCGTCAGGGGGGTTCTATGGCTACACCTTC,CASPSGGFYGYTF
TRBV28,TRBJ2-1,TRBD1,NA,TGTGCCAGCAGCCGGACAGGGCGGTCGGAGCAGTTCTTC,CASSRTGRSEQFF
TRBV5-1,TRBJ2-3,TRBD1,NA,TGCGCCAGCAGCTTGACGGGACAGCCAATAATCCCCGGGGATACGCAGTATTTT,CASSLTGQPIIPGDTQYF
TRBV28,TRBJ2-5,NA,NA,TGTGCCAGCTCTAGGGGCGGTCGAAGACGGGAGACCCAGTACTTC,CASSRGGRRRETQYF
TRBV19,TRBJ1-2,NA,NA,TGTGCCAGTAGTATACAAAACTATGGCTACACCTTC,CASSIQNYGYTF
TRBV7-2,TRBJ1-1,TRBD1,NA,TGTGCCAGCAGCTTGACGGTGGACAGGGTAGCTTTCTTT,CASSLTVDRVAFF
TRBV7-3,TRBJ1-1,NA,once,TGTGCCAGCAGCTTAGGTGGGGGCGGCACTGAAGCTTTCTTT,CASSLGGGGTEAFF
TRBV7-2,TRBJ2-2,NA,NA,TGTGCCAGCAGCTTAGAGATTTGGAGGGTTGACACCGGGGAGCTGTTTTTT,CASSLEIWRVDTGELFF
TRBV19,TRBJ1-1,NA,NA,TGTGCCAGTAGTATAGACCCGGACACTGAAGCTTTCTTT,CASSIDPDTEAFF
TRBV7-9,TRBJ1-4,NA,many,TGTGCCAGCAGCTTAGGAGGCTCCGATAATGAAAAACTGTTTTTT,CASSLGGSDNEKLFF
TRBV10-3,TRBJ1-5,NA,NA,TGTGCCATCAGTGAGTCGGTGGGGAGCAATCAGCCCCAGCATTTT,CAISESVGSNQPQHF
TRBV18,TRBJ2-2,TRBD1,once,TGTGCCAGCTCATTCGGACAGGGGGCGAACGGGGAGCTGTTTTTT,CASSFGQGANGELFF
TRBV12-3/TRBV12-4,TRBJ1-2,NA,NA,TGTGCCAGCAGTTTGGGGAACTATGGCTACACCTTC,CASSLGNYGYTF
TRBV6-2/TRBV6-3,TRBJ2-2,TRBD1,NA,TGTGCCAGCAGCCGGGACAGGGGAGGCACCGGGGAGCTGTTTTTT,CASSRDRGGTGELFF
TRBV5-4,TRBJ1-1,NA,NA,TGTGCCAGCAGCTTGGCCGCAGGGGTGAACACTGAAGCTTTCTTT,CASSLAAGVNTEAFF
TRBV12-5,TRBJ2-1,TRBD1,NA,TGTGCTAGTGGTTTCGAGAGACAGGGTGATTATGAGCAGTTCTTC,CASGFERQGDYEQFF
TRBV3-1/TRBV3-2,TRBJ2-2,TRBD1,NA,TGTGCCAGCAGCCAATGGATGATACAGGGGAAAGGCACCGGGGAGCTGTTTTTT,CASSQWMIQGKGTGELFF
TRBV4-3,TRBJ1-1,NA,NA,TGCGCCAGCAGCCAATCTCGGTCAGTTACTGAAGCTTTCTTT,CASSQSRSVTEAFF